The T cell receptor (beta chain) described here comes from a study of chemoradiotherapy in HPV16-positive cancers. The count of this clone is one. From germline, CDR1 is SQVTM and CDR2 ANQGSEA. This CDR3 spans 12 amino acids. The V end lost 4 bases, the J end lost 5 bases, and 11 bases lay between the germline ends. The assay was immunoSEQ multiplex PCR, and TCRdb's table has in-frame clones only and misses some. The sample includes thousands of clones, around 90% of them seen just once. V is TRBV29-1 and J is TRBJ2-5, with D possibly being TRBD1 (5 bases). This clonotype originated in a human donor with HPV-associated anogenital cancer. Collection of the sample occurred from a patient who underwent chemoradiotherapy. Written as DNA, the CDR3 is TGCAGCGTTGTTGTGTCAGGGGAGACCCAGTACTTC. This encodes CSVVVSGETQYF. The variable domain in full, with the rest retrieved from reference TRBV29-1 and TRBJ2-5, is SAVISQKPSRDICQRGTSLTIQCQVDSQVTMMFWYRQQPGQSLTLIATANQGSEATYESGFVIDKFPISRPNLTFSTLTVSNMSPEDSSIYLCSVVVSGETQYFGPGTRLLVL.